This TCR beta chain emerged from a study of patients and donors after allogeneic stem cell transplantation. The CDR3 runs 18 residues. Per germline, CDR1 SGDLS and CDR2 YYNGEE. The ends were cut back, 4 bases at V and 5 bases at J, with 24 bases in the middle. TCRdb called the RT-PCR reads again in MiXCR, with one record for every CDR3 protein. The table shows some 200,000 distinct CDR3 sequences, with 41% occurring only once. This sequence joins TRBV9 and TRBJ1-4, with a tentative D call TRBD1 (5 bases). Sequencing was done on a sample of blood, either unsorted or a sorted T cell fraction (not recorded which). The TCR originated in a human donor who was either an allogeneic HSCT recipient or a stem cell or donor lymphocyte infusion donor (not recorded which). It is not recorded whose cells these are; they may come from a transplant donor. The CDR3 protein is CASSSTSGLGVNNEKLFF. CDR3 nucleotides: TGTGCCAGCAGCTCAACTTCTGGGCTAGGGGTAAACAATGAAAAACTGTTTTTT.